This TCR beta chain is from a study of regulatory T cells in long-lasting Graves disease. Study overall: Antithyroid drug exposure in newly diagnosed Graves' patients had lasted under 3 months.

This clonotype was recorded many times. Time point denoted: newly diagnosed GD, antithyroid drugs for less than 3 months. PBMC RNA served as the TCR library source. In Xi'an, China, an endocrinology department was the source of patients. Combining iRepertoire HTBI primers with Arm-PCR of CDR3 regions, the authors built TCR beta libraries. TCRdb analysed the multiplex PCR reads with MiXCR anew, one entry per CDR3 protein. Among roughly 610,000 distinct CDR3 sequences listed, approximately 15% were seen once. These data are also associated with another study on T cells in Graves' hyperthyroidism and ophthalmopathy.

Source: peripheral blood mononuclear cells (PBMCs), taken at new diagnosis, from a patient treated with antithyroid drugs. The clonotype was recovered from a woman under 40 with Graves disease.

The CDR3 loop reads CASSSRLPRELFF. The CDR3 DNA reads as TGTGCCAGCAGTTCACGGCTCCCTAGGGAGCTGTTTTTT. V usage is TRBV12-3 or TRBV12-4 and J usage is TRBJ2-2; no reliable D call. Trimming shortened V by 4 bases and J by 9 bases, and 12 bases separated the two germline ends. The CDR3 covers 13 residues.